These 17 T cell receptor beta chains came from one sample sequenced in a study of graft-versus-host responses after intestinal transplantation. Generated by immunoSEQ multiplex PCR, the TCRdb table keeps only in-frame clones and is missing some. The sample consists of around 19,000 clones, roughly half of them appearing once. The material was alloreactive CD4+ T cells from a mixed lymphocyte reaction culture, obtained before intestinal transplant. Subset of the sample: CFSE-low proliferating T cells sorted from roughly 6-day pre-transplant mixed lymphocyte reaction (GvH or HvG direction). The receptor set was obtained from a human patient who received an intestinal transplant.

The chain links TRBV6-6 to TRBJ1-1; D is possibly TRBD1 (6 bases). The CDR3 has 14 residues. Germline values: CDR1 MNHNY, CDR2 SVGAGI (reference sequence). Trimming pared 4 bases from V and 1 base from J, leaving 10 bases between. This CDR3 is CASSSSTGNTEAFF. The CDR3, as DNA: TGTGCCAGCAGTTCCTCGACAGGGAACACTGAAGCTTTCTTT.

The chain links TRBV10-2 to TRBJ2-1; the match to TRBD2 covers 7 bases. CDR1 is WSHSY, CDR2 SAAADI, per germline. This CDR3 spans 12 amino acids. The ends lost 6 bases at V and 10 bases at J; junction bases unmatched: 6. CDR3 amino acids: CASRGGDREQFF. The CDR3 DNA reads TGCGCCAGCAGGGGAGGGGATAGGGAGCAGTTCTTC.

V is TRBV11-3 and J is TRBJ2-7; TRBD1 matches at 9 bases. The CDR3 has 14 amino acids. Per the germline V gene, CDR1 is SGHNT and CDR2 is YENEEA. Trimming at V came to 11 bases and at J to 2 bases, leaving 10 bases not matched to a gene. The CDR3 nucleotides read TGTGCCGGGGAATGGGGGACAGGGACCTACGAGCAGTACTTC. Protein sequence: CAGEWGTGTYEQYF.

This chain connects TRBV18 to TRBJ1-2; TRBD1 matches 8 bases. V lost 3 bases to trimming and J lost 3 bases; unmatched junction nucleotides: 3. CDR1 and CDR2 (germline): KGHSH, LQKENI. This CDR3 has 14 residues. Written as DNA, the CDR3 is TGTGCCAGCTCACCGGACAGGGAGTACTATGGCTACACCTTC. Its protein is CASSPDREYYGYTF.

The V call is TRBV7-9, the J call TRBJ1-6; D ambiguous. Per germline, CDR1 SEHNR and CDR2 FQNEAQ (reference sequence). The CDR3 sequence is 16 residues long. V lost 2 bases to trimming and J lost 4 bases, with 12 bases between them. This CDR3 reads CASSLSPPGYNSPLHF. The DNA for the CDR3 is TGTGCCAGCAGCTTAAGTCCCCCGGGGTATAATTCACCCCTCCACTTT.

V and J are TRBV29-1 and TRBJ1-4, with D unresolved. The germline V gene has CDR1 SQVTM and CDR2 ANQGSEA. Trimming left V 6 bases short and J 3 bases short, with 11 bases between. This CDR3 contains 13 residues. The CDR3 DNA reads as TGCAGCGTAATCAGACTGCCTAATGAAAAACTGTTTTTT. Its translation is CSVIRLPNEKLFF.

This clone was seen a handful of times. The chain employs TRBV16 and TRBJ1-5; possible D gene TRBD1, 5 bases. V lost 3 bases, J lost 0 bases, and 21 bases lay in between. This CDR3 comprises 19 residues. CDR1 KGHSY and CDR2 FQNENV come from the germline V gene. The CDR3 nucleotides are TGTGCCAGCAGCCACCTCCCCGCCACCAGGGCCCTTAGCAATCAGCCCCAGCATTTT. It codes for CASSHLPATRALSNQPQHF.

The chain has TRBV7-9 and TRBJ1-3, with D unresolved. The CDR3 sequence is 15 residues long. Trimming cost V 1 base and J 8 bases, with 15 bases left between them. From germline, CDR1 is SEHNR and CDR2 FQNEAQ (reference sequence). The CDR3 protein is CASSLVSAPGDTIYF. CDR3 bases: TGTGCCAGCAGCTTAGTTTCTGCCCCCGGGGACACCATATATTTT.

This chain uses TRBV6-5 with TRBJ2-7; the D is unclear. Trimming pared 2 bases from V and 2 bases from J, leaving 7 bases between. The germline gives CDR1 MNHEY, CDR2 SVGAGI. CDR3 size: 13 residues. The CDR3 is CASSYPSTYEQYF. The CDR3 DNA sequence: TGTGCCAGCAGTTACCCATCTACCTACGAGCAGTACTTC.

The sample holds a few counts of this clone. The chain is built from TRBV15 and TRBJ2-3; 15 bases align to TRBD2. With 3 bases clipped from V and 5 bases from J, the junction kept 9 bases outside the gene matches. CDR3 size: 18 residues. Germline V gives CDR1 LNHNV, CDR2 YYDKDF (reference sequence). CDR3 nucleotide sequence: TGTGCCACCAGCAGCGTCCGGACTAGCGGGGGGGCAGGAGATACGCAGTATTTT. This codes for CATSSVRTSGGAGDTQYF.

The chain has TRBV10-3 and TRBJ2-5, with TRBD1 matching 12 bases. CDR1 ENHRY and CDR2 SYGVKD come from the germline V gene. This CDR3 has 14 amino acids. V gave up 9 bases and J gave up 5 bases; unmatched junction bases: 7. The CDR3 here is CAIGTGGAVETQYF. CDR3 in DNA: TGTGCCATTGGGACAGGGGGCGCGGTGGAGACCCAGTACTTC.

The rearrangement links TRBV9 to TRBJ2-3; 10 bases align to TRBD2. The junction had 12 bases not matched to a gene; V was cut back by 1 base and J by 4 bases. This CDR3 contains 18 residues. Looked up from germline, CDR1 is SGDLS and CDR2 is YYNGEE. This CDR3 is CASSVSLAGGYFSDTQYF. The DNA for the CDR3 is TGTGCCAGCAGCGTATCTTTAGCGGGGGGTTATTTTTCAGATACGCAGTATTTT. The variable domain in full, completed from reference TRBV9 and TRBJ2-3, reads DSGVTQTPKHLITATGQRVTLRCSPRSGDLSVYWYQQSLDQGLQFLIQYYNGEERAKGNILERFSAQQFPDLHSELNLSSLELGDSALYFCASSVSLAGGYFSDTQYFGPGTRLTVL.

This chain joins TRBV15 and TRBJ1-3; D gene unclear. This CDR3 has 13 residues. The V and J ends lost 0 bases and 6 bases respectively, with 6 bases between them. From germline, CDR1 is LNHNV and CDR2 YYDKDF (reference sequence). CDR3 bases: TGTGCCACCAGCAGAGATCCAGAAAACACCATATATTTT. Translation: CATSRDPENTIYF.

The V call is TRBV6-6, the J call TRBJ2-1; TRBD1 is a possible D gene (5 bases). Germline values: CDR1 MNHNY, CDR2 SVGAGI (reference sequence). There are 13 residues in the CDR3. V was trimmed by 9 bases and J by 4 bases, leaving 13 bases between them. The CDR3 is CASSMGLYNEQFF. The CDR3 coding sequence is TGTGCCAGTTCCATGGGGCTGTACAATGAGCAGTTCTTC.

The rearrangement joins TRBV6-5 to TRBJ1-6, with D possibly being TRBD1 (6 bases). Germline V lookup: CDR1 MNHEY, CDR2 SVGAGI. The ends were cut back, 0 bases at V and 2 bases at J, with 8 bases in the middle. The CDR3 has 16 amino acids. CDR3 in DNA: TGTGCCAGCAGTTACTCTTGGGGGCCCTATAATTCACCCCTCCACTTT. It encodes CASSYSWGPYNSPLHF.

This clone was found a few times. V is TRBV27 and J is TRBJ2-1, with 10 bases lining up with TRBD1. Germline V lookup: CDR1 MNHEY, CDR2 SMNVEV (reference sequence). Losses at the gene ends were 6 bases for V and 9 bases for J; bases not matched to a gene: 5. There are 13 residues in the CDR3. The CDR3 nucleotides are TGTGCCAGCAGCCCTTGGACAGGGGGTGAGCAGTTCTTC. Its translation is CASSPWTGGEQFF.

This chain's CDR3 is CSGRTGIEAFF. The CDR3 DNA follows: TGCAGCGGTCGCACAGGTATTGAAGCTTTCTTT. The gene calls are TRBV29-1 and TRBJ1-1; D possibly corresponds to TRBD1 (5 bases). The CDR3 runs 11 residues. Germline V CDR1 and CDR2: SQVTM, ANQGSEA. The V end lost 7 bases, the J end lost 7 bases, and 13 bases lay between the germline ends.